This T cell receptor beta chain was retrieved from a study of graft-versus-host responses after intestinal transplantation. The table came from immunoSEQ multiplex PCR; TCRdb's copy has only in-frame clones and leaves some out. The sample carries about 54,000 clones, around 90% recorded once. Sample: PBMCs, taken more than 650 days after intestinal transplant. The clonotype was recovered from a human patient who received an intestinal transplant, so some T cells may come from the graft donor.

The CDR3 DNA reads as TGTGCCACCAGCAGGTCAGGGAACGGGGAGCTGTTTTTT. This translates into CATSRSGNGELFF. V gene TRBV15 combines with J gene TRBJ2-2; D is perhaps TRBD1 (5 bases). The germline V gene has CDR1 LNHNV and CDR2 YYDKDF (reference sequence). The CDR3 runs 13 residues. Trimming took 3 bases from V and 7 from J, leaving 9 bases between them.